This T cell receptor beta chain was documented in a study of OX40 agonist ivuxolimab in advanced cancers. Study background: Among those enrolled, mean age was about 63 years (range roughly 20 to 80) and 70% to 85% were male. Three patients got partial responses; one had hepatocellular carcinoma and two had cutaneous melanoma.

The data were produced by immunoSEQ multiplex PCR, yet TCRdb's version contains in-frame clones alone and is incomplete. Of about 46,000 clones in the sample, more than 75% are singletons; the top ten hold 3.9%. The germline V gene has CDR1 MDHEN and CDR2 SYDVKM. The CDR3 is 18 residues long. V lost 4 bases, J lost 0 bases, and 19 bases lay in between. With respect to this clone: Antigen: not known.

Study results and limitations: In the expanded peripheral T cells, antigen specificity was never determined. At doses 0.1 to 3.0 mg/kg, CD4+ and CD8+ clones expanded.

The TCR comes from an adult with an advanced solid tumor such as melanoma, head and neck, liver or kidney cancer. J is TRBJ2-4 and V is TRBV28; tentative D call: TRBD2 (6 bases). Sequenced material: CD4+ or CD8+ T cells sorted from blood, taken in a trial of the OX40 agonist ivuxolimab. CDR3 DNA: TGTGCCAGCAGTTCGTTAGGGCTAGCGAGCTTAGCCAAAAACATTCAGTACTTC. Its translation is CASSSLGLASLAKNIQYF. Using reference TRBV28 and TRBJ2-4 for the parts outside the CDR3, the full variable domain is DVKVTQSSRYLVKRTGEKVFLECVQDMDHENMFWYRQDPGLGLRLIYFSYDVKMKEKGDIPEGYSVSREKKERFSLILESASTNQTSMYLCASSSLGLASLAKNIQYFGAGTRLSVL.